This T cell receptor beta chain was identified in a study of regulatory T cells in long-lasting Graves disease. Researchers made TCR beta libraries by using iRepertoire HTBI primers and running Arm-PCR on CDR3 regions. TCRdb independently ran MiXCR on the multiplex PCR reads; one entry per CDR3 protein. Of some 330,000 distinct CDR3 sequences listed, roughly 23% are singletons. Time point noted: persistent/refractory GD, antithyroid drugs over 5 years with positive TRAb. Construction of the TCR library relied on RNA isolated from PBMCs. The sample holds many counts of this clonotype. The source material was peripheral blood mononuclear cells (PBMCs), sampled when the disease was refractory, from a patient treated with antithyroid drugs. The origin of this receptor is a middle-aged woman with Graves disease.

CDR3: CASSRQTVVGGEQYF. The CDR3 DNA follows: TGTGCCAGCAGTCGGCAGACCGTTGTGGGGGGCGAGCAGTACTTC. V and J are TRBV6-1 and TRBJ2-7; D might be TRBD2 (6 bases). This CDR3 region has 15 residues. In germline, CDR1 is MNHNS, CDR2 SASEGT. V was pared by 5 bases and J by 6 bases, with 20 bases between.